The present T cell receptor beta chain was sequenced within a study of T-cell memory formation after mild COVID-19. Trimming stripped 4 bases from V and 7 bases from J, with 17 bases between. Per germline, CDR1 SGDLS and CDR2 YYNGEE. This CDR3 comprises 15 residues. This clonotype was seen a handful of times. Each CDR3 protein is one row after TCRdb ran MiXCR on the 5' RACE reads. The sample shows hundreds of thousands of distinct CDR3 sequences, approximately 16% of them seen only once. The chain has TRBV9 and TRBJ1-4; TRBD1 is a possible D gene (5 bases). Sequences were obtained from PBMCs or a T cell subset sorted from them (not recorded which). The clonotype comes from a man aged 18 to 30 who had mild COVID-19 (a few samples of this study predate the infection). Cell type and time point are not known. The CDR3 loop is CASSSTVGVGEKLFF. In nucleotides, the CDR3 is TGTGCCAGCAGCTCGACGGTGGGGGTAGGTGAAAAACTGTTTTTT.